The TCR beta chain described here comes from a study of cytomegalovirus exposure and HLA in healthy donors. Study context: In an earlier analysis, some 110 million unique TCR beta sequences were found from some 200 million T cells.

Regarding donors, all were healthy bone marrow donors. V was pared by 3 bases and J by 7 bases, with 7 bases of the junction left unmatched. Germline assignment: CDR1 SQVTM and CDR2 ANQGSEA. The CDR3 contains 13 residues. Study-wide results and limits: Confirmation in vitro established that a few CMV-associated chains were specific for CMV antigens. Later analysis showed TCR association rates varying by HLA locus, highest for DRB1 and lowest for HLA-C.

Worth noting for this clone: Its antigen is unknown.

A multiplex PCR was run with 60 Vbeta primers and 13 Jbeta primers. The repertoire was sequenced with immunoSEQ multiplex PCR; TCRdb's copy has only in-frame clones and lacks some. The sample lists 40,000 to 55,000 clones, about three quarters seen once, with 2.5% to 3% in the top ten. This clonotype was sampled from a man aged 18 to 35 in good health and CMV-seronegative. V gene TRBV29-1 combines with J gene TRBJ2-3; TRBD2 agrees at 7 bases. The sample was PBMCs. The CDR3 DNA sequence: TGCAGCGTTGAGCCCCGGGGGGAGTATACGCAGTATTTT. Amino acids: CSVEPRGEYTQYF.